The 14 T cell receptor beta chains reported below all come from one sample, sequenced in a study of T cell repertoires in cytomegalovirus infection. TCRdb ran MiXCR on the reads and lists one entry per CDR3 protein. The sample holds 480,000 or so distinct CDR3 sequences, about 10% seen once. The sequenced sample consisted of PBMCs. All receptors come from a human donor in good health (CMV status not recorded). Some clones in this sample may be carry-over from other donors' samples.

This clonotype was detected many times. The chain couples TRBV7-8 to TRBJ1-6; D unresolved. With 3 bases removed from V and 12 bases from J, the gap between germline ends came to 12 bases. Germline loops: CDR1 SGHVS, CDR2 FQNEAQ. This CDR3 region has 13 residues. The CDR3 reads CASSFPGGQPLHF. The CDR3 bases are TGTGCCAGCAGCTTCCCCGGAGGGCAACCCCTCCACTTT.

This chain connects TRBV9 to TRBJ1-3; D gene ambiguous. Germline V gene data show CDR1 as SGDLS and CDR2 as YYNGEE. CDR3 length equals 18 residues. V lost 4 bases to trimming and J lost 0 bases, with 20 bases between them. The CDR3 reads CASSPRTLGLSSGNTIYF. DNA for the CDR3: TGTGCCAGCAGCCCTCGAACGTTAGGGCTGTCCTCTGGAAACACCATATATTTT.

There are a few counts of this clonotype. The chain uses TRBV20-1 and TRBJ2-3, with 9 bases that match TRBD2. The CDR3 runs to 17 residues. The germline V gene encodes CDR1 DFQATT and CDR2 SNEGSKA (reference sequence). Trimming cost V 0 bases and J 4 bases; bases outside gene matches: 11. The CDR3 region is CSARDLRAGGLADTQYF. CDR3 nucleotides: TGCAGTGCTAGAGATCTCCGGGCGGGGGGGCTTGCAGATACGCAGTATTTT.

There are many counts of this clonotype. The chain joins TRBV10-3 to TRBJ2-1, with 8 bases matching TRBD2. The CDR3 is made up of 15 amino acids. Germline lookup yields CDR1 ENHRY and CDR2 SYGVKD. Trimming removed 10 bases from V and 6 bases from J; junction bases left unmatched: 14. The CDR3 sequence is CATTTRGTSLNEQFF. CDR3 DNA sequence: TGTGCCACCACCACGAGAGGGACTAGTCTCAATGAGCAGTTCTTC.

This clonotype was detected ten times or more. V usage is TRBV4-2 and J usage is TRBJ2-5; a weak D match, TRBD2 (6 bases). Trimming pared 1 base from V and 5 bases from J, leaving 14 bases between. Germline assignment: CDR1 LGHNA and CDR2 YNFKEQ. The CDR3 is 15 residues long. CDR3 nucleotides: TGTGCCAGCAGCCAAGGTCCAGCGGGCGGGGAGACCCAGTACTTC. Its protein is CASSQGPAGGETQYF.

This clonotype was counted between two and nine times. The CDR3 sequence: CASSQEWGGPPNEQFF. DNA of the CDR3: TGTGCCAGCAGCCAAGAGTGGGGGGGGCCTCCCAATGAGCAGTTCTTC. V is TRBV14 and J is TRBJ2-1, with D possibly TRBD2 on 7 matching bases. The germline gives CDR1 SGHDN, CDR2 FVKESK. V gave up 0 bases and J gave up 6 bases, with 15 bases separating them. The CDR3 is 16 residues long.

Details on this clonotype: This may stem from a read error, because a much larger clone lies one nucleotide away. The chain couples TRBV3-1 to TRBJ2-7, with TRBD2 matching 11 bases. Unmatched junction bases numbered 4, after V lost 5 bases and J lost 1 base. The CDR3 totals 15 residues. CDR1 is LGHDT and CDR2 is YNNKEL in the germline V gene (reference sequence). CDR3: CASSNGLAGSYEQYF. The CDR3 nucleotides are TGTGCCAGCAGCAATGGACTAGCGGGTTCCTACGAGCAGTACTTC.

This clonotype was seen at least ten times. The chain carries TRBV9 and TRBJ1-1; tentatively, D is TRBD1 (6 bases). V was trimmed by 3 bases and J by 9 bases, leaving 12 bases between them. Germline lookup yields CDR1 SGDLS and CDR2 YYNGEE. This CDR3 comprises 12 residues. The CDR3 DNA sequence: TGTGCCAGCAGCGCGGGGGCAGGGAAAGCTTTCTTT. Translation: CASSAGAGKAFF.

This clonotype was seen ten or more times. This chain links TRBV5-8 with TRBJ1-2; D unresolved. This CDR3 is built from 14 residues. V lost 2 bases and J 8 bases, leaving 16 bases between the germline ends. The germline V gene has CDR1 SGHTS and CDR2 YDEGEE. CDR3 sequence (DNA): TGTGCCAGCAGCTTTTTGCTCTCCCGTGGGGGCTACACCTTC. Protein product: CASSFLLSRGGYTF. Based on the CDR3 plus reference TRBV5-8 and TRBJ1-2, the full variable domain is EAGVTQSPTHLIKTRGQQATLRCSPISGHTSVYWYQQALGLGLQFLLWYDEGEERNRGNFPPRFSGRQFPNYSSELNVNALELEDSALYLCASSFLLSRGGYTFGSGTRLTVV.

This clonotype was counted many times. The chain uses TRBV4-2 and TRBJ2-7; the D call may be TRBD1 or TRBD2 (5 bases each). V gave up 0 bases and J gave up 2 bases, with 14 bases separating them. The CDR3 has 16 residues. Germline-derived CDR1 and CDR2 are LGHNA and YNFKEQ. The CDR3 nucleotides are TGTGCCAGCAGCCAAGATCGGGACGGGGTGCCCTACGAGCAGTACTTC. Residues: CASSQDRDGVPYEQYF.

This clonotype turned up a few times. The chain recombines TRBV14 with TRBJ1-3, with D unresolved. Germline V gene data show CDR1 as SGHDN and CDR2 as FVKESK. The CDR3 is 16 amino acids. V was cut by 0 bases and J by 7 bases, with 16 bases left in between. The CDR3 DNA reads TGTGCCAGCAGCCAAGATGAGGGCGTAGACCTCAACACCATATATTTT. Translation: CASSQDEGVDLNTIYF.

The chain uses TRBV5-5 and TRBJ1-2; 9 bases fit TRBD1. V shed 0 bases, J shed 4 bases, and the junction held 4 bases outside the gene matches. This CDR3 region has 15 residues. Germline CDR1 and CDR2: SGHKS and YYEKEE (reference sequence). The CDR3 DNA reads TGTGCCAGCAGCTTGGCGGACAGGGGAGCCTATGGCTACACCTTC. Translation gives CASSLADRGAYGYTF. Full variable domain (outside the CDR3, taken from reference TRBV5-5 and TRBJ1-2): DAGVTQSPTHLIKTRGQQVTLRCSPISGHKSVSWYQQVLGQGPQFIFQYYEKEERGRGNFPDRFSARQFPNYSSELNVNALLLGDSALYLCASSLADRGAYGYTFGSGTRLTVV.

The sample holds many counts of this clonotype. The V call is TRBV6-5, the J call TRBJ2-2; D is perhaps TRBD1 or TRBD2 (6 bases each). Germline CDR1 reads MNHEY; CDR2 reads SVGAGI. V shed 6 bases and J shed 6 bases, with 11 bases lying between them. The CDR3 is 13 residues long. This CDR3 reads CASRIRGAGELFF. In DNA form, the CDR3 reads TGTGCCAGCAGGATTAGGGGGGCCGGGGAGCTGTTTTTT.

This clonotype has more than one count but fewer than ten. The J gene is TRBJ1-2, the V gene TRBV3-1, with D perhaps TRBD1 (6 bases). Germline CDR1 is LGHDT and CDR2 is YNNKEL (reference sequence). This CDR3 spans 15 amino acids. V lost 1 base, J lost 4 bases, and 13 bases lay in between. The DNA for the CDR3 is TGTGCCAGCAGCCAAGGAGTCAGGGGAAGCTATGGCTACACCTTC. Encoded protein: CASSQGVRGSYGYTF.